The clone carrying this T cell receptor (beta chain) has more than one count but fewer than ten. Attached unique molecular identifiers marked individual cDNA molecules. TCRdb fed the 5' RACE reads into MiXCR, producing one record per CDR3 protein. Of 65,000 to 80,000 distinct CDR3 sequences in the sample, roughly 12% were seen once. Germline V gives CDR1 SGHRS, CDR2 YFSETQ. This CDR3 region has 15 residues. V dropped 2 bases and J dropped 4 bases, with 12 bases sitting between them. This sample was taken from a study of early T cells in non-severe SARS-CoV-2 infection. Study information: Unsorted whole-blood RNA was sequenced in bulk, leaving chains unpaired.

Sequencing used whole blood. The sequence was obtained from an adult who was a healthcare worker with PCR-confirmed SARS-CoV-2 infection or an uninfected control (not recorded which). The chain recombines TRBV5-1 with TRBJ1-4; D is unresolved. CDR3 amino acids: CASSLADTNNEKLFF. The DNA for the CDR3 is TGCGCCAGCAGCTTAGCTGACACCAATAATGAAAAACTGTTTTTT.